This passage covers 24 T cell receptor beta chains from one sample sequenced in a study of Graves' ophthalmopathy and Graves' hyperthyroidism. Amplifying from RNA transcripts, the study obtained TCR beta CDR3 regions. RT-PCR in the first round used HTBI primers; a second-round multiplex PCR followed. TCRdb used MiXCR to reprocess the multiplex PCR reads, holding one entry per CDR3 protein. The sample includes more than 300,000 distinct CDR3 sequences, roughly 15% of them seen just once. Material for sequencing was peripheral blood. The receptors come from an adult woman with stable Graves' hyperthyroidism.

Many counts were recorded for this clonotype. The gene calls are TRBV19 and TRBJ2-7, with D possibly called TRBD1 or TRBD2 (5 bases each). The CDR3 is 14 residues long. Germline values: CDR1 LNHDA, CDR2 SQIVND (reference sequence). V lost 3 bases to trimming and J lost 5 bases, with 14 bases between them. CDR3 in amino acids: CASSMRGPTHEQYF. Written as DNA, the CDR3 is TGTGCCAGTAGTATGAGGGGCCCTACACACGAGCAGTACTTC.

The CDR3 here is CASTHRGPAYEQYF. DNA for the CDR3: TGTGCCAGCACCCACAGGGGGCCTGCCTACGAGCAGTACTTC. The chain employs TRBV6-1 and TRBJ2-7, with 9 positions matching TRBD1. The CDR3 length is 14 residues. V lost 7 bases, J lost 2 bases, and 6 bases stayed unmatched. The germline V gene has CDR1 MNHNS and CDR2 SASEGT.

The rearrangement uses TRBV20-1 and TRBJ2-6; tentatively, D is TRBD1 (6 bases). Deletions cut 5 bases from V and 1 base from J, with 9 bases between. The CDR3 runs 14 residues. Germline V gene data show CDR1 as DFQATT and CDR2 as SNEGSKA (reference sequence). The DNA for the CDR3 is TGCAGTGCTCCAACAGGGTCTGGGGCCAACGTCCTGACTTTC. Protein product: CSAPTGSGANVLTF.

This clonotype was observed at least ten times. V is TRBV6-1 and J is TRBJ1-3; D is perhaps TRBD1 (5 bases). CDR3 length: 15 amino acids. V was pared by 5 bases and J by 4 bases, with 15 bases between. Germline CDR1 reads MNHNS; CDR2 reads SASEGT. Written as DNA, the CDR3 is TGTGCCAGCAGTCCCCGGGGCGGGATAGGAAACACCATATATTTT. Amino acid sequence: CASSPRGGIGNTIYF.

This clonotype came up many times. The J gene is TRBJ2-2, the V gene TRBV28, with 13 nucleotides matching TRBD2. The CDR3 sequence is 15 residues long. Trimming at V came to 8 bases and at J to 4 bases, leaving 4 bases not matched to a gene. CDR1 and CDR2 (germline): MDHEN, SYDVKM. Written as DNA, the CDR3 is TGTGCCAGCTGGGGACTAGCGGGGACCACCGGGGAGCTGTTTTTT. Amino acid sequence: CASWGLAGTTGELFF.

This clonotype came up many times. CDR3 region: CASRSLGTGGGEQYF. Written as DNA, the CDR3 is TGTGCCAGCAGGAGCCTGGGGACAGGGGGCGGGGAGCAGTACTTC. J is TRBJ2-7 and V is TRBV6-1, with 12 bases identical to TRBD1. This CDR3 region has 15 residues. From germline, CDR1 is MNHNS and CDR2 SASEGT. With V trimmed by 6 bases and J by 7 bases, 10 bases remained unmatched.

This clonotype was observed many times. The V and J genes are TRBV12-3 or TRBV12-4 and TRBJ2-7, with 8 positions matching TRBD2. The CDR3 runs to 15 residues. Trimming cost V 1 base and J 0 bases; bases outside gene matches: 2. CDR3 protein: CASSLERESSYEQYF. CDR3 coding DNA: TGTGCCAGCAGTTTAGAGCGGGAGAGCTCCTACGAGCAGTACTTC.

The chain uses TRBV12-3 or TRBV12-4 and TRBJ2-7, with unresolved D. V lost 5 bases and J 2 bases, leaving 16 bases between the germline ends. The CDR3 totals 15 residues. The CDR3 loop reads CASSPTLESAYEQYF. CDR3 coding DNA: TGTGCCAGCAGTCCGACGCTCGAATCCGCCTACGAGCAGTACTTC.

The chain is built from TRBV6-1 and TRBJ1-6; 9 nucleotides agree with TRBD1. The CDR3 sequence is 14 residues long. The ends lost 6 bases at V and 10 bases at J; junction bases unmatched: 7. Germline CDR1 MNHNS, CDR2 SASEGT. The CDR3 sequence is CASRRTGVASPLHF. CDR3 DNA sequence: TGTGCCAGCAGGAGGACAGGGGTCGCCTCACCCCTCCACTTT.

The chain is built from TRBV6-5 and TRBJ1-1; D may be TRBD1 (5 bases). V lost 4 bases and J lost 4, with 19 bases in between. This CDR3 is built from 16 residues. Germline-derived CDR1 and CDR2 are MNHEY and SVGAGI. This CDR3 is CASSSPQRGVGTEAFF. CDR3 DNA: TGTGCCAGCAGTTCACCACAGAGGGGTGTTGGCACTGAAGCTTTCTTT.

This clonotype was seen at least ten times. No conserved phenylalanine or tryptophan is present at the end of the CDR3, so a read error is the likely explanation. The chain links TRBV6-1 to TRBJ2-5; tentatively, D is TRBD1 or TRBD2 (5 bases each). V was cut by 6 bases and J by 4 bases, with 18 bases left in between. The germline V gene has CDR1 MNHNS and CDR2 SASEGT. The CDR3 runs to 15 residues. The CDR3 sequence: CASSQNPGTRETQYL. CDR3 DNA: TGTGCCAGCAGCCAAAATCCTGGGACCCGAGAGACCCAGTACCTC.

The gene calls are TRBV4-1 and TRBJ2-7, with TRBD1 matching over 7 bases. Germline lookup yields CDR1 MGHRA and CDR2 YSYEKL. With V trimmed by 1 base and J by 3 bases, 12 bases remained unmatched. The CDR3 extends over 17 amino acids. CDR3 in DNA: TGCGCCAGCAGCCAAGGAATGAGACAGGGAAACTACTACGAGCAGTACTTC. It encodes CASSQGMRQGNYYEQYF.

This clonotype has at least ten counts. The chain carries TRBV28 and TRBJ2-7; D is unclear. The V end was cut by 3 bases, the J end by 8 bases, with 11 bases between. This CDR3 has 12 residues. Germline CDR1 reads MDHEN; CDR2 reads SYDVKM. CDR3 sequence (DNA): TGTGCCAGCAGTTTCGGCCCCCATAAGCAGTACTTC. Its translation: CASSFGPHKQYF.

Concerning this clonotype itself: A much larger clone sits a single nucleotide away, making a read error possible. This chain links TRBV5-1 with TRBJ2-5; D tentatively reads TRBD1 or TRBD2 (6 bases each). V was cut by 1 base and J by 3 bases, with 13 bases left in between. Germline CDR1 and CDR2: SGHRS and YFSETQ. The CDR3 consists of 15 residues. Here the CDR3 DNA reads TGCGCCAGCAGCTTGAGGATAGGGGGGAAAGAGACCCAGTACTTC. This translates into CASSLRIGGKETQYF.

This clonotype was counted many times. In DNA form, the CDR3 reads TGTGCCAGCAGTTACGGGACAACCTACGAGCAGTACTTC. It codes for CASSYGTTYEQYF. The chain recombines TRBV6-2 or TRBV6-3 with TRBJ2-7; perhaps TRBD1 as D (6 bases). This CDR3 comprises 13 residues. Looked up from germline, CDR1 is MNHEY and CDR2 is SVGEGT. With 2 bases removed from V and 2 bases from J, the gap between germline ends came to 7 bases.

This clonotype was detected ten times or more. The chain recombines TRBV5-4 with TRBJ1-6, with D perhaps matching TRBD1 (6 bases). Germline CDR1 and CDR2: SGHNT and YYREEE (reference sequence). The CDR3 has 15 amino acids. Trimming removed 2 bases from V and 8 bases from J, with 14 bases in between. The DNA for the CDR3 is TGTGCCAGCAGCTTCAGGGGTGGCTGGGATTCACCCCTCCACTTT. It specifies CASSFRGGWDSPLHF. Drawing the rest from reference TRBV5-4 and TRBJ1-6, the complete variable domain is ETGVTQSPTHLIKTRGQQVTLRCSSQSGHNTVSWYQQALGQGPQFIFQYYREEENGRGNFPPRFSGLQFPNYSSELNVNALELDDSALYLCASSFRGGWDSPLHFGNGTRLTVT.

This clonotype was detected ten times or more. DNA of the CDR3: TGTGCCAGCAGTGTGCTAGGGGAGCAGTACTTC. This translates into CASSVLGEQYF. The chain couples TRBV28 to TRBJ2-7; D not certain. The CDR3 totals 11 residues. Germline values: CDR1 MDHEN, CDR2 SYDVKM. Trimming stripped 5 bases from V and 7 bases from J, with 9 bases between.

The chain has TRBV28 and TRBJ1-6; D not resolved. V was pared by 6 bases and J by 10 bases, with 13 bases between. In germline, CDR1 is MDHEN, CDR2 SYDVKM. The CDR3 loop spans 13 amino acids. CDR3 DNA: TGTGCCAGCAGCGATCCCTTTAAATCACCCCTCCACTTT. This codes for CASSDPFKSPLHF.

This clonotype was seen at least ten times. V is TRBV28 and J is TRBJ1-5; 10 bases line up with TRBD1. J lost 2 bases, V lost 5 bases, and 9 bases had no gene match. The CDR3 runs 17 residues. Germline values: CDR1 MDHEN, CDR2 SYDVKM. This CDR3 is CASSPPPGTGGNQPQHF. For the CDR3, the DNA is TGTGCCAGCAGTCCTCCCCCCGGGACAGGGGGCAATCAGCCCCAGCATTTT.

Notes on this clonotype: A much larger clone differs by one base, so this may be a read error. The chain employs TRBV11-2 and TRBJ2-2; D remains unclear. Germline V gene sequence: CDR1 SGHAT, CDR2 FQNNGV. This CDR3 has 16 residues. CDR3 nucleotides: TGTGCCAGCGGCTTCGGGTATGGGAAGAACACCGGGGAGCTGTTTTTT. Protein: CASGFGYGKNTGELFF.

The chain employs TRBV5-5 and TRBJ2-7; D is unresolved. Germline CDR1 SGHKS, CDR2 YYEKEE (reference sequence). The CDR3 totals 15 residues. V was cut by 3 bases and J by 0 bases, with 13 bases left in between. CDR3 DNA sequence: TGTGCCAGCAGCTCCGGACCTTCCAGCTCCTACGAGCAGTACTTC. Its translation: CASSSGPSSSYEQYF. The variable domain in full, with the rest retrieved from reference TRBV5-5 and TRBJ2-7, is DAGVTQSPTHLIKTRGQQVTLRCSPISGHKSVSWYQQVLGQGPQFIFQYYEKEERGRGNFPDRFSARQFPNYSSELNVNALLLGDSALYLCASSSGPSSSYEQYFGPGTRLTVT.

The CDR3 DNA follows: TGTGCCAGCAGTAGGCTGACCGGGGAGCTGTTTTTT. It specifies CASSRLTGELFF. V and J are TRBV6-1 and TRBJ2-2; D is uncertain. Germline CDR1 is MNHNS and CDR2 is SASEGT. The V and J ends lost 5 bases and 5 bases respectively, with 6 bases between them. CDR3 length: 12 residues.

This clonotype appeared many times. The rearrangement uses TRBV6-2 or TRBV6-3 and TRBJ1-5, with TRBD1 matching 8 bases. Looked up from germline, CDR1 is MNHEY and CDR2 is SVGEGT. CDR3 length: 19 amino acids. V lost 6 bases and J lost 0; bases outside the gene matches: 16. CDR3 region: CASRRGRQGARYSNQPQHF. CDR3 nucleotides: TGTGCCAGCAGGCGCGGGCGGCAGGGGGCCCGATATAGCAATCAGCCCCAGCATTTT.

This clonotype was counted a few times. The rearrangement uses TRBV7-6 and TRBJ1-6; D perhaps matches TRBD1 (5 bases). The CDR3 is made up of 14 amino acids. CDR1 and CDR2 from the germline V gene are SGHVS and FNYEAQ. Trimming removed 4 bases from V and 9 bases from J, with 13 bases in between. The CDR3 DNA reads TGTGCCAGCAGCTCAAGGGGTGGGGTTTCACCCCTCCACTTT. Its protein product is CASSSRGGVSPLHF.